This T cell receptor beta chain was obtained from a study of molecular identifiers for immune sequencing clone quantification. The CDR3 is made up of 17 amino acids. Germline V gene sequence: CDR1 SEHNR, CDR2 FQNEAQ (reference sequence). As concerns this clonotype: The junction departs from germline at one end; a sequencing error may be responsible.

As previously described, bulk TCR libraries were made using listed TCR primers. MiXCR, run by TCRdb on the PCR reads, gives a single entry per CDR3 protein. Among some 590,000 distinct CDR3 sequences listed, roughly 23% were seen once. This receptor was taken from a human donor in good health. Some libraries in this study had Jurkat cell RNA spiked in. The chain has TRBV7-9 and TRBJ2-5; 7 nucleotides align to TRBD1. Sequenced input: naive CD8+ T cells from blood, with Jurkat cell RNA spiked in. As for subset: FACS-sorted CD8+CD4-CCR7+CD45RA+ naive T cells. CDR3 sequence (DNA): TGTGCCAGCGGCTTAACCCCCGGGACAGTAGAATTAGAGACCCAGTACTTC. Protein: CASGLTPGTVELETQYF.